This TCR beta chain is drawn from a study of CD8 T cells in Susac syndrome. The CDR3 is 14 residues long. The V gene lost 1 base and the J gene lost 0 bases, with 6 bases spanning the gap. Per the germline V gene, CDR1 is SGHDN and CDR2 is FVKESK. From blood CD8+ and CD4+ T cells, the TCR beta chain was sequenced. RNA totalling 0.5 to 1 ug underwent reverse transcription with random hexamers. The method of amplification for TCR beta CDR3 was immunoSEQ multiplex PCR, covering 54 Vbeta and 13 Jbeta. MiXCR was run by TCRdb on the immunoSEQ multiplex PCR reads, yielding one entry per CDR3 protein. The table lists 70,000 to 95,000 distinct CDR3 sequences, around 94% of them singletons.

The origin of this receptor is a human donor with Susac syndrome. The chain has TRBV14 and TRBJ2-5; D is unresolved. The sample comprised CD8+ T cells from PBMCs. CDR3 loop: CASSQVDYQETQYF. The DNA of the CDR3 is TGTGCCAGCAGCCAAGTCGATTACCAAGAGACCCAGTACTTC.